This T cell receptor beta chain was found in a study of blood T cell repertoires in COVID-19. Study at large: Samples representing acute and convalescent COVID-19 were sourced from the United States, Italy and Spain. PBMCs, B-cell-depleted T cells, or T cells were the source of the cDNA or gDNA that made up the material.

Source study methods: Quantification of nucleated cells was approximated via reference gene primer amplification. Produced via immunoSEQ multiplex PCR; TCRdb's table is partial and in-frame only. V and J calls and clone size are as listed in that table; D and trimming were resolved from the DNA. Among some 70,000 clones listed, about four fifths were seen once. Unmatched junction bases numbered 16, after V lost 4 bases and J lost 8 bases. Per germline, CDR1 LNHDA and CDR2 SQIVND (reference sequence). The CDR3 totals 17 residues. The chain carries TRBV19 and TRBJ1-2, with 10 bases aligning to TRBD1. This TCR came from an older woman with acute or convalescent COVID-19. Sequencing input: peripheral blood. CDR3 sequence: CASSKRDRGLNYGGYTF. CDR3 in DNA: TGTGCCAGTAGTAAGAGGGACAGGGGCCTTAACTATGGCGGCTACACCTTC. Full variable domain (missing parts from reference TRBV19 and TRBJ1-2): DGGITQSPKYLFRKEGQNVTLSCEQNLNHDAMYWYRQDPGQGLRLIYYSQIVNDFQKGDIAEGYSVSREKKESFPLTVTSAQKNPTAFYLCASSKRDRGLNYGGYTFGSGTRLTVV.